The 20 T cell receptor beta chains reported below all come from one sample, sequenced in a study of T cell repertoires in cytomegalovirus infection. TCRdb re-called the reads with MiXCR, one entry per CDR3 protein. The top ten clones hold about 10% of a sample with about 360,000 distinct CDR3 sequences, about a sixth of them seen once. Sequences were obtained from PBMCs. The receptors were gathered from a human donor in good health (CMV status not recorded). Some clones in this sample may be carry-over from other donors' samples.

This clonotype showed up just a few times. The V and J genes are TRBV20-1 and TRBJ2-3; 11 positions match TRBD2. This CDR3 is built from 16 residues. V gave up 5 bases and J gave up 2 bases; unmatched junction bases: 9. Per germline, CDR1 DFQATT and CDR2 SNEGSKA (reference sequence). The CDR3 DNA reads TGCAGTGCTGATACCGCTAGCGGGGGGTACACAGATACGCAGTATTTT. As protein: CSADTASGGYTDTQYF.

The table lists this clonotype with a few counts. The chain links TRBV20-1 to TRBJ1-2; 12 bases match TRBD1. The germline CDR1 and CDR2 sequences are DFQATT and SNEGSKA (reference sequence). This CDR3 is 14 amino acids long. V dropped 6 bases and J dropped 4; count of bases not matched to a gene: 6. The CDR3 DNA reads TGCAGTGCCCCCGGGACAGGGGGCCTCTATGGCTACACCTTC. Translating it yields CSAPGTGGLYGYTF.

This clonotype was observed many times. The J gene is TRBJ2-1, the V gene TRBV7-2; unclear D gene. CDR1 and CDR2 (germline): SGHTA, FQGNSA. Deletions cut 1 base from V and 11 bases from J, with 12 bases between. CDR3 length: 13 residues. The CDR3 DNA follows: TGTGCCAGCAGCTTAGTCACGACCGCGCAGCAGTTCTTC. This gives the protein CASSLVTTAQQFF.

This clonotype has at least ten counts. CDR3: CASSAMNTEAFF. The CDR3 DNA reads TGTGCCAGCAGCGCGATGAACACTGAAGCTTTCTTT. J is TRBJ1-1 and V is TRBV12-3 or TRBV12-4, with D uncertain. CDR3 size: 12 residues. V lost 6 bases and J lost 0, with 5 bases in between.

This clonotype came up a few times. J is TRBJ2-7 and V is TRBV25-1; the match to TRBD2 covers 14 bases. Trimming removed 4 bases from V and 4 bases from J; junction bases left unmatched: 3. The CDR3 sequence is 15 residues long. Looked up from germline, CDR1 is MGHDK and CDR2 is SYGVNS. The CDR3 loop reads CASSGGTSGSYEQYF. CDR3 sequence (DNA): TGTGCCAGCAGTGGCGGGACTAGCGGGAGTTACGAGCAGTACTTC.

The rearrangement links TRBV6-1 to TRBJ2-5; possible D gene TRBD1, 6 bases. CDR3 size: 16 residues. V was shortened by 3 bases and J by 0 bases, with 14 bases between the two germline ends. CDR1 and CDR2 (germline): MNHNS, SASEGT. CDR3 nucleotide sequence: TGTGCCAGCAGTGATCTTAACAGGGTATACCAAGAGACCCAGTACTTC. It is translated as CASSDLNRVYQETQYF.

In DNA form, the CDR3 reads TGCGCCAGCAGCCAAGATTGGGCGGGAGGGCGGAATGAGCAGTTCTTC. It encodes CASSQDWAGGRNEQFF. The rearrangement uses TRBV4-3 and TRBJ2-1; the match to TRBD2 covers 9 bases. V was pared by 0 bases and J by 7 bases, with 7 bases of the junction left unmatched. This CDR3 has 16 residues. Germline V lookup: CDR1 LGHNA, CDR2 YSLEER.

V is TRBV12-3 or TRBV12-4 and J is TRBJ1-5; D is perhaps TRBD1 (6 bases). Trimming cost V 9 bases and J 7 bases, with 19 bases left between them. The CDR3 runs to 14 residues. CDR3 nucleotide sequence: TGTGCCAGTCTAGGTACAGGGCTAGGACAGCCCCAGCATTTT. Protein: CASLGTGLGQPQHF.

This clonotype was counted ten times or more. The chain links TRBV5-6 to TRBJ2-1; TRBD2 aligns across 11 bases. Trimming removed 2 bases from V and 6 bases from J; junction bases left unmatched: 13. This CDR3 contains 18 residues. Per germline, CDR1 SGHDT and CDR2 YYEEEE. The CDR3 DNA follows: TGTGCCAGCAGCTTTATAACTAGCGGGAGCCATAGACGCAATGAGCAGTTCTTC. It yields the protein CASSFITSGSHRRNEQFF.

This chain connects TRBV28 to TRBJ2-7, with 7 bases that match TRBD2. The CDR3 has 15 amino acids. The junction had 7 bases not matched to a gene; V was cut back by 5 bases and J by 0 bases. CDR1 and CDR2 (germline): MDHEN, SYDVKM. The CDR3 reads CASSREATLSYEQYF. The DNA for the CDR3 is TGTGCCAGCAGTCGGGAGGCCACACTCTCCTACGAGCAGTACTTC.

The V gene is TRBV2, the J gene TRBJ2-7; TRBD1 matches 8 bases. Germline assignment: CDR1 SNHLY and CDR2 FYNNEI. The CDR3 consists of 15 residues. The V segment lost 3 bases and the J segment 3 bases; nucleotides outside the gene matches: 7. CDR3 nucleotide sequence: TGTGCCAGCAGTGAGGACAGGGAAAGGGTCTACGAGCAGTACTTC. Protein product: CASSEDRERVYEQYF.

The chain carries TRBV9 and TRBJ2-5; D is unresolved. V dropped 4 bases and J dropped 1 base, with 11 bases sitting between them. The CDR3 is 14 amino acids. The germline V gene has CDR1 SGDLS and CDR2 YYNGEE. The CDR3 DNA is TGTGCCAGCAGCCCCATGTCCGGCCAAGAGACCCAGTACTTC. Residues: CASSPMSGQETQYF.

This sequence joins TRBV7-9 and TRBJ1-4; TRBD1 matches at 7 bases. The CDR3 totals 15 residues. The V segment lost 5 bases and the J segment 7 bases; nucleotides outside the gene matches: 10. Germline loops: CDR1 SEHNR, CDR2 FQNEAQ (reference sequence). The CDR3 here is CASSPQGDGAEKLFF. Written as DNA, the CDR3 is TGTGCCAGCAGCCCGCAGGGGGACGGAGCTGAAAAACTGTTTTTT.

This chain connects TRBV27 to TRBJ2-7; the D is unclear. Germline assignment: CDR1 MNHEY and CDR2 SMNVEV (reference sequence). Deletions cut 4 bases from V and 0 bases from J, with 7 bases between. The CDR3 runs 13 residues. The chain's CDR3 is CASSSVNSYEQYF. The CDR3 DNA is TGTGCCAGCAGTTCTGTTAACTCCTACGAGCAGTACTTC.

This clonotype was counted ten times or more. The rearrangement links TRBV4-2 to TRBJ1-4; perhaps TRBD1 as D (5 bases). The CDR3 loop spans 16 amino acids. Trimming took off 3 bases at V and 0 bases at J, with 11 bases between the two ends. Germline V gives CDR1 LGHNA, CDR2 YNFKEQ. This CDR3 reads CASSHSWGATNEKLFF. The CDR3 nucleotides read TGTGCCAGCAGCCATTCTTGGGGGGCAACTAATGAAAAACTGTTTTTT.

A few counts support this clonotype. This chain uses TRBV12-3 or TRBV12-4 with TRBJ1-2, with 10 bases lining up with TRBD1. Germline trimming cut 3 bases from V and 7 bases from J; bases unmatched to any gene: 2. The CDR3 covers 13 residues. The CDR3: CASSLTGGAGYTF. Written as DNA, the CDR3 is TGTGCCAGCAGTTTGACAGGGGGCGCTGGCTACACCTTC.

This clonotype appeared many times. The rearrangement uses TRBV7-9 and TRBJ2-7, with 7 nucleotides matching TRBD1. The J segment lost 4 bases and the V segment lost 5 bases, leaving 8 bases of the junction unmatched. Germline-derived CDR1 and CDR2 are SEHNR and FQNEAQ (reference sequence). This CDR3 region has 14 residues. The CDR3: CASSNDRVWYEQYF. For the CDR3, the DNA is TGTGCCAGCAGCAACGACAGGGTGTGGTACGAGCAGTACTTC.

The J gene is TRBJ1-2, the V gene TRBV5-6; 8 nucleotides match TRBD1. V shed 4 bases, J shed 1 base, and the junction held 12 bases outside the gene matches. The CDR3 contains 17 residues. The germline CDR1 and CDR2 sequences are SGHDT and YYEEEE. CDR3 residues: CASSPGTGSTFNYGYTF. CDR3 sequence (DNA): TGTGCCAGCAGCCCCGGGACAGGCAGTACTTTTAACTATGGCTACACCTTC.

This chain joins TRBV5-4 and TRBJ1-1; perhaps TRBD1 as D (5 bases). The CDR3 has 12 amino acids. V lost 3 bases and J 10 bases, leaving 13 bases between the germline ends. Per the germline V gene, CDR1 is SGHNT and CDR2 is YYREEE (reference sequence). CDR3 nucleotide sequence: TGTGCCAGCAGCTGGGGCCCGGGGGGAGCTTTCTTT. Encoded protein: CASSWGPGGAFF.

This clonotype showed up many times. The V and J genes are TRBV7-9 and TRBJ2-1, with 10 positions matching TRBD2. This CDR3 has 16 amino acids. Germline V lookup: CDR1 SEHNR, CDR2 FQNEAQ (reference sequence). Trimming cost V 5 bases and J 5 bases; bases outside gene matches: 9. In DNA form, the CDR3 reads TGTGCCAGCAGCCTAACCGGGACTAGCGCGAACAATGAGCAGTTCTTC. It translates to CASSLTGTSANNEQFF.